This T cell receptor beta chain was retrieved from a study of CD8+ T cells in alopecia areata. The wider study: Treatment of the treated patients consisted of oral tofacitinib, 5 to 10 mg twice daily. Percentage of affected scalp area was the basis on which treated patients' severity was scored. Study-level findings and limits: Lesional scalp displayed greater clonality than normal scalp, most notably in alopecia totalis/universalis. In blood and scalp, many expanded lesional clones persisted during tofacitinib.

Trimming took off 4 bases at V and 2 bases at J, with 6 bases between the two ends. This CDR3 is 13 amino acids long. Germline V gene lookup returns CDR1 SGDLS and CDR2 YYNGEE. As to this clone: Its antigen remains unknown.

Extracted from the samples, RNA was reverse transcribed into cDNA to serve as the sequencing template. Clones were sequenced by immunoSEQ multiplex PCR, and TCRdb holds only the in-frame ones, with some missing. Among roughly 98,000 clones listed, 50% to 75% were seen once. Treatment in this sample: oral pan-JAK inhibitor, 5-10 mg twice daily. The chain links TRBV9 to TRBJ2-2, with TRBD1 as a possible D gene (5 bases). The sample here was CD8+ T cells sorted from blood, taken at week 4, from a patient treated with tofacitinib. The TCR sequence derives from a human donor with alopecia areata. The CDR3 spells CASSQGNTGELFF. For the CDR3, the DNA is TGTGCCAGCAGCCAGGGAAACACCGGGGAGCTGTTTTTT.